A single sample is the source of the 9 T cell receptor beta chains below, sequenced in a study of vaccination and CD4 T cells after COVID-19. The treatment denotes: roughly nine-day PBMC culture with coronavirus spike peptide pools or control peptides (ViraFEST assay). Harvesting of the unexposed donor's CD4+ T cells predated the COVID-19 pandemic (2011-2018). An Oncomine TCR Beta short-read assay was used to sequence the DNA from cultured CD4+ T cells. TCRdb recomputed calls from the PCR reads with MiXCR, one row per CDR3 protein. The sample consists of around 7,100 distinct CDR3 sequences, approximately 60% of them appearing once. Antigens for these TCRs are unknown. Material for sequencing was CD4+ T cells from blood, cultured in vitro. Receptors were obtained from a human donor in good health.

This clonotype has only a few counts. This rearrangement joins TRBV14 to TRBJ2-3, with D unclear. CDR3 length equals 11 residues. CDR1 is SGHDN, CDR2 FVKESK, per germline. The ends were cut back, 2 bases at V and 10 bases at J, with 7 bases in the middle. CDR3 sequence (DNA): TGTGCCAGCAGCCAAAAGGCTCCGCAGTATTTT. This translates into CASSQKAPQYF.

The chain employs TRBV12-3 or TRBV12-4 and TRBJ1-1; D unresolved. V was shortened by 1 base and J by 11 bases, with 17 bases between the two germline ends. The CDR3 runs 14 residues. The CDR3 DNA reads TGTGCCAGCAGTTTAGAATGGACCCTTAGGATGGCTTTCTTT. It is translated as CASSLEWTLRMAFF.

The rearrangement uses TRBV20-1 and TRBJ2-1, with 12 bases aligning to TRBD2. Looked up from germline, CDR1 is DFQATT and CDR2 is SNEGSKA (reference sequence). This CDR3 comprises 17 residues. V lost 0 bases, J lost 8 bases, and 11 bases stayed unmatched. Here the CDR3 reads CSARDPGGTSGFHEQFF. In nucleotides, the CDR3 is TGCAGTGCTAGAGATCCCGGGGGGACTAGCGGGTTTCATGAGCAGTTCTTC.

This clonotype is medium-sized within its sample. The chain has TRBV6-5 and TRBJ2-7; TRBD2 aligns across 10 bases. The CDR3 loop spans 14 amino acids. Trimming cost V 1 base and J 12 bases; bases outside gene matches: 9. The V gene's germline CDR1 is MNHEY and CDR2 SVGAGI. The CDR3 protein is CASSYFSSGGILYF. In nucleotides, the CDR3 is TGTGCCAGCAGTTACTTTTCTAGCGGGGGCATCCTGTACTTC.

This clonotype was observed once. The rearrangement uses TRBV10-3 and TRBJ2-3; the D gene could be TRBD1 or TRBD2 (5 bases each). CDR3 length: 15 amino acids. Trimming shortened V by 5 bases and J by 4 bases, and 16 bases separated the two germline ends. CDR1 and CDR2 from the germline V gene are ENHRY and SYGVKD. CDR3 sequence: CAISPRTGTADTQYF. In nucleotides, the CDR3 is TGTGCCATCAGTCCGCGGACCGGGACGGCAGATACGCAGTATTTT.

V usage is TRBV27 and J usage is TRBJ2-5; D ambiguous. The CDR3 consists of 13 residues. Germline V lookup: CDR1 MNHEY, CDR2 SMNVEV (reference sequence). Trimming stripped 3 bases from V and 0 bases from J, with 5 bases between. The DNA of the CDR3 is TGTGCCAGCAGTTTCGAGTACCAAGAGACCCAGTACTTC. Translation: CASSFEYQETQYF.

This chain uses TRBV12-3 or TRBV12-4 with TRBJ1-1; no clear D. V lost 3 bases and J lost 1, with 9 bases in between. CDR3 length: 14 residues. The CDR3 region is CASSFRTGNTEAFF. CDR3 DNA sequence: TGTGCCAGCAGTTTCCGGACGGGGAACACTGAAGCTTTCTTT.

The CDR3 region is CASRYLQGGLHEQYF. The DNA of the CDR3 is TGTGCCAGCAGATATCTACAGGGAGGTCTGCACGAGCAGTACTTC. This sequence joins TRBV6-1 and TRBJ2-7; D possibly matches TRBD1 or TRBD2 (6 bases each). The length of the CDR3 is 15 residues. The ends were cut back, 6 bases at V and 5 bases at J, with 20 bases in the middle. CDR1 is MNHNS, CDR2 SASEGT, per germline.

This clonotype occurred a few times. The CDR3 DNA sequence: TGTGCCAGCATACTAGCGGGACCGAACACCGGGGAGCTGTTTTTT. Protein product: CASILAGPNTGELFF. J is TRBJ2-2 and V is TRBV6-1; 10 bases are shared with TRBD2. V was pared by 7 bases and J by 0 bases, with 2 bases of the junction left unmatched. Germline assignment: CDR1 MNHNS and CDR2 SASEGT. The CDR3 contains 15 residues.